This T cell receptor (beta chain) was recovered during a study of shared clonotypes between healthy human individuals. A deep-level run was used for the assay. Using immunoSEQ multiplex PCR, the repertoire was profiled, and TCRdb retains in-frame clones only, with some absent. The repertoire holds some 2,500,000 clones, 80% to 95% seen once, with roughly 0.34% in the top ten. The CDR3 runs to 17 residues. Unmatched junction bases numbered 6, after V lost 4 bases and J lost 0 bases. Germline V gene sequence: CDR1 LGHNA, CDR2 YSLEER. The specimen was naive CD4+ T cells from PBMCs. Subset: CD45RA+ positively selected. The rearrangement links TRBV4-3 to TRBJ2-1; 10 bases map to TRBD1. The TCR comes from a man younger than 30 in good health. Some clones in this sample may be carry-over from other donors' samples. The CDR3 sequence is CASSPRTGGSSYNEQFF. The CDR3, as DNA: TGCGCCAGCAGCCCTCGGACAGGGGGGAGCTCCTACAATGAGCAGTTCTTC.